These T cell receptor beta chains were read from a single sample in a study of radiotherapy plus CTLA-4 blockade in lung cancer. Profiled with immunoSEQ multiplex PCR; TCRdb holds only in-frame clones, not every one. The sample lists tens of thousands of clones; around 84% were seen once. This material consisted of peripheral blood, taken from a patient treated with radiotherapy plus ipilimumab. These receptors were taken from a human donor with non-small cell lung cancer who had stable disease on radiotherapy plus ipilimumab. CDR3s include the opening cysteine and the closing phenylalanine or tryptophan. Each record gives: CDR3 length, V gene, clone size, D gene, J gene, CDR3 protein, CDR3 DNA. D genes are given only for firm matches. Clone size is not always given. Where it is, it says once, few, many or a class for expanded clones.

>13|TRBV28|-|-|TRBJ1-2
CASSQDRLYGYTF
TGTGCCAGCAGTCAGGACAGACTCTATGGCTACACCTTC
>15|TRBV4-1|-|-|TRBJ2-7
CASSQASDQTNEQYF
TGCGCCAGCAGCCAAGCTTCGGACCAAACGAACGAGCAGTACTTC
>17|TRBV5-1|-|-|TRBJ2-1
CASSLTAGNRLYNEQFF
TGCGCCAGCAGCTTAACGGCCGGGAACAGGCTATACAATGAGCAGTTCTTC
>17|TRBV9|-|-|TRBJ1-6
CASSVEGTGVGNSPLHF
TGTGCCAGCAGCGTAGAAGGTACCGGGGTTGGGAATTCACCCCTCCACTTT
>14|TRBV6-4|-|-|TRBJ2-2
CASSDGVAPGELFF
TGTGCCAGCAGTGACGGGGTGGCCCCCGGGGAGCTGTTTTTT
>14|TRBV12-5|-|-|TRBJ2-1
CASGPGGSYNEQFF
TGTGCTAGTGGCCCCGGGGGTTCCTACAATGAGCAGTTCTTC
>16|TRBV15|-|TRBD2|TRBJ2-5
CATSSGGRGIQETQYF
TGTGCCACCAGCAGTGGGGGGAGGGGCATCCAAGAGACCCAGTACTTC
>13|TRBV30|once|TRBD1|TRBJ1-2
CASRTGLGNGYTF
TGTGCCTCGCGGACAGGCTTAGGTAATGGCTACACCTTC
>13|TRBV11-2|once|-|TRBJ2-3
CASRAQGNDTQYF
TGTGCCAGCAGGGCACAGGGCAACGATACGCAGTATTTT
>15|TRBV10-1|-|TRBD2|TRBJ2-3
CASSESRALAGVKYF
TGCGCCAGCAGTGAGTCGAGGGCTCTAGCGGGAGTTAAGTATTTT
>14|TRBV19|few|-|TRBJ1-1
CASSMARVGTEAFF
TGTGCCAGTAGTATGGCCAGGGTGGGCACTGAAGCTTTCTTT
>17|TRBV23-1|-|-|TRBJ2-7
CASSQSKGGLQAYEQYF
TGCGCCAGCAGTCAATCGAAGGGGGGACTACAAGCCTACGAGCAGTACTTC
>17|TRBV19|-|-|TRBJ2-1
CASSIWGQRGLYNEQFF
TGTGCCAGTAGTATTTGGGGGCAGCGGGGCTTATACAATGAGCAGTTCTTC
>16|TRBV5-4|-|TRBD2|TRBJ2-5
CASSLGSGGPGETQYF
TGTGCCAGCAGCTTGGGTAGCGGGGGGCCTGGCGAGACCCAGTACTTC
>17|TRBV11-3|once|-|TRBJ2-1
CASSLAGGERAGDEQFF
TGTGCCAGCAGCTTAGCAGGGGGAGAGAGAGCGGGAGACGAGCAGTTCTTC
>12|TRBV18|-|-|TRBJ2-3
CASSPKGDTQYF
TGTGCCAGCTCACCAAAGGGGGATACGCAGTATTTT
>15|TRBV18|-|-|TRBJ2-5
CASSPPVPLGETQYF
TGTGCCAGCTCACCACCGGTTCCCCTCGGAGAGACCCAGTACTTC
>15|TRBV18|-|-|TRBJ2-2
CASSPPGELTGELFF
TGTGCCAGCTCACCACCGGGGGAGCTCACCGGGGAGCTGTTTTTT
>18|TRBV29-1|-|-|TRBJ2-2
CSVEDRNRDKPNTGELFF
TGCAGCGTTGAAGATCGCAACCGGGACAAACCGAACACCGGGGAGCTGTTTTTT
>16|TRBV28|-|-|TRBJ2-1
CASSFWSAALRNEQFF
TGTGCCAGCAGTTTTTGGTCGGCGGCCCTTCGGAATGAGCAGTTCTTC
>14|TRBV27|few|-|TRBJ2-7
CASSLTQGSYEQYF
TGTGCCAGCAGTTTGACACAGGGATCGTACGAGCAGTACTTC
>15|TRBV5-6|-|TRBD2|TRBJ2-7
CASSLPGGGTYEQYF
TGTGCCAGCAGCTTGCCGGGAGGGGGGACCTACGAGCAGTACTTC